Listed here is a single T cell receptor beta chain. Its recognized antigen is unknown. Being one base from a much bigger clone, this may be a read error. Graves' hyperthyroidism was defined as stable when no progression to ophthalmopathy occurred over 18 months of follow-up. The hyperthyroidism patients were between 18 and 65 years old and newly diagnosed, with a disease duration of less than 2 months. Patients with uncontrolled infections, other autoimmune diseases, pregnancy or lactation were excluded. Diagnoses were based on clinical symptoms, serum thyroxine and TRAb, thyroid ultrasound and orbital computed tomography. PBMCs were separated from under 11 ml of fresh peripheral blood using Ficoll-Paque density gradient centrifugation. Trizol reagent was used to extract total RNA, and RNA quality was then checked on an Agilent 2100 Bioanalyzer. This specimen comes from a study of T cells in Graves' hyperthyroidism and ophthalmopathy (dated by TCRdb to the late 2010s). In the study overall: Peripheral blood was collected at initial diagnosis, before any treatment. Prospective prediction of ophthalmopathy was tested in an independent validation cohort consisting of roughly 20 hyperthyroidism patients and approximately 16 patients who later progressed to ophthalmopathy. In roughly six Graves' hyperthyroidism patients, the study also compared T-cell repertoires from thyroid tissue with T-cell repertoires from blood. According to the paper, TCR Vbeta CDR3 sequencing was carried out on approximately 140 peripheral blood samples, which came from approximately 41 ophthalmopathy, under 85 hyperthyroidism and about 17 progressor patients. The roughly 100 discovery patients were divided at random into training and test sets in a 7:3 ratio. Following sampling, methimazole starting at 30 mg daily was given to hyperthyroidism patients, and high-dose intravenous methylprednisolone was given to ophthalmopathy patients. To identify distinguishing TCR V-J signatures, a discovery cohort of 90 to 100 patients was used, comprising 43 with Graves' ophthalmopathy and 57 with stable Graves' hyperthyroidism.

The paper as a whole reports these results and caveats: Ophthalmopathy was separated from stable hyperthyroidism by a 13 V-J signature model, with 87.88% sensitivity and 81% to 83% specificity obtained in cross-validation and 80%/75% obtained in testing. Sample size was not statistically predetermined, and blinding of investigators to group allocation was not performed. In validation, the model predicted progression to ophthalmopathy with approximately 69% sensitivity and approximately 78% specificity, a median of about six months before onset. Most expanded thyroid clonotypes (frequency above 0.001) were also detected in blood, a finding suggesting that blood repertoires may reflect thyroid immune responses.

Spanning cysteine to phenylalanine, the CDR3 consists of 14 amino acids. Only the CDR3 DNA stays, 42 bases, in frame from base 1. V is shortened by 2 bases, J by 7 bases, and the region joining them spans 14 bases. For CDR1 and CDR2, the germline V gene lists SGHTA and FQGNSA. Amplification of TCR beta CDR3 regions was carried out from RNA transcripts. The TCR CDR3 was subjected to a first round of RT-PCR using the HTBI primer set and the Qiagen OneStep RT-PCR kit. Libraries were constructed in a second round of multiplex PCR, after which size selection and purification were carried out. Sequencing of the libraries was done on an Illumina HiSeq2000 using paired-end 100 bp reads. In the authors' own workflow: SOAPnuke was used to process the raw data, throwing out any read that contained adapters or uncalled bases, had a mean Phred below 15, or lacked an exact constant-primer or identifier match. COPE v1.2.5 was used to merge high-quality paired reads, and clonotypes were defined as unique nucleotide sequences. MiTCR v1.1 was used to align the clonotypes against IMGT TRBV, TRBD and TRBJ reference segments. The analysis was restricted to V-J combinations with a frequency above 0.0001, which together covered about 99% of the repertoires. The TCS score was defined as F50 (clonal expansion) divided by E x V (chaos), with BLOSUM62-based TCRdist calculated between CDR3 peptides within each V-J. Welch's t-statistics and random forest reduced several hundred V-J features to roughly 13, which were used in a naive Bayes classifier (R e1071). TCRdb redid the processing of the public reads, applying fastp at Q25 and MiXCR, and retained in-frame beta chains. Every entry covers one CDR3 protein and lists the most common genes and DNA from its rows. Clone size and V and J calls follow TCRdb, not the original study. The sample table shows about 180,000 distinct CDR3 sequences, and approximately 15% are seen once. Roughly 30% of the sample is held by the ten biggest clonotypes.

Sequences were obtained from blood. This receptor was obtained from a woman between 50 and 59 years old with Graves' hyperthyroidism. The chain is made from TRBV7-2 and TRBJ1-2; the D gene is perhaps TRBD1, from 5 matching bases. The CDR3 protein sequence reads: CASSLIGPQGGYTF. The nucleotide sequence reads as follows: TGTGCCAGCAGCTTAATAGGTCCCCAGGGTGGCTACACCTTC.